The 8 T cell receptor beta chains below all came from one sample that was sequenced in a study of cytomegalovirus exposure and HLA in healthy donors. 60 Vbeta and 13 Jbeta primers were used in PCR. Repertoires were generated with immunoSEQ multiplex PCR, while TCRdb's copy carries only in-frame clones and drops some. The table shows approximately 120,000 clones, with about 78% occurring only once. Source material: PBMCs. The origin of the receptors is a man aged 25-45 years in good health and CMV-seronegative.

The gene calls are TRBV6-5 and TRBJ2-1; possible D gene TRBD2, 6 bases. There are 15 residues in the CDR3. Germline CDR1 MNHEY, CDR2 SVGAGI. V was trimmed by 7 bases and J by 2 bases, leaving 15 bases between them. In DNA form, the CDR3 reads TGTGCCAGCATGCCCGGGACTGATACCTACAATGAGCAGTTCTTC. Encoded protein: CASMPGTDTYNEQFF.

In nucleotides, the CDR3 is TGTGCCAGCAGCTTAGGGGGGCGTCTAAATCAGCCCCAGCATTTT. The encoded protein is CASSLGGRLNQPQHF. The chain has TRBV7-2 and TRBJ1-5; D possibly corresponds to TRBD1 (6 bases). CDR3 length: 15 amino acids. Germline values: CDR1 SGHTA, CDR2 FQGNSA. V lost 1 base, J lost 4 bases, and 11 bases lay in between.

The CDR3 region is CASSLAGTVNSPLHF. As DNA, the CDR3 is TGTGCCAGCAGCTTGGCGGGGACAGTCAATTCACCCCTCCACTTT. This chain joins TRBV5-6 and TRBJ1-6, with 7 bases matching TRBD1. In germline, CDR1 is SGHDT, CDR2 YYEEEE. Trimming at V came to 0 bases and at J to 7 bases, leaving 4 bases not matched to a gene. The CDR3 covers 15 residues.

This chain links TRBV4-1 with TRBJ2-3, with TRBD1 as a possible D gene (5 bases). Trimming cost V 5 bases and J 0 bases, with 15 bases left between them. The CDR3 length is 16 residues. From germline, CDR1 is MGHRA and CDR2 YSYEKL. CDR3 amino acids: CASSARQSSSTDTQYF. As DNA, the CDR3 is TGCGCCAGCAGCGCTCGACAGAGCTCTAGCACAGATACGCAGTATTTT.

This chain uses TRBV18 with TRBJ2-3; the match to TRBD1 covers 7 bases. Looked up from germline, CDR1 is KGHSH and CDR2 is LQKENI. V lost 4 bases to trimming and J lost 4 bases; unmatched junction nucleotides: 2. The CDR3 has 13 residues. The CDR3 region is CASSQGAPDTQYF. The CDR3, as DNA: TGTGCCAGCTCACAGGGGGCTCCAGATACGCAGTATTTT.

This clone appeared a single time. The V gene is TRBV5-1, the J gene TRBJ2-1; D might be TRBD1 (5 bases). Trimming cost V 0 bases and J 9 bases, with 7 bases left between them. This CDR3 comprises 12 residues. Germline values: CDR1 SGHRS, CDR2 YFSETQ. The DNA of the CDR3 is TGCGCCAGCAGCTTGGGGGGCGCTGAGCAGTTCTTC. Amino acids: CASSLGGAEQFF.

The chain has TRBV7-8 and TRBJ2-5; weak D call: TRBD2 (6 bases). The J call may be faulty, since TRBJ2-7 better matches the DNA end. Germline CDR1 reads SGHVS; CDR2 reads FQNEAQ. The CDR3 is 16 residues long. The CDR3 region is CASSFPRRGPSYEQYF. CDR3 DNA sequence: TGTGCCAGCAGCTTTCCCCGGCGGGGCCCCTCCTACGAGCAGTACTTC.

The chain links TRBV23-1 to TRBJ2-1; TRBD1 matches 7 bases. TRBV23-1 is treated as an ORF (open reading frame) with a function not yet certain. The junction had 7 bases not matched to a gene; V was cut back by 6 bases and J by 5 bases. The CDR3 sequence is 14 residues long. The CDR3 protein is CASRLKDRHNEQFF. Written as DNA, the CDR3 is TGCGCCAGCAGGTTAAAGGACAGGCACAATGAGCAGTTCTTC.